These 22 T cell receptor beta chains were all obtained from the same sample, sequenced in a study of response to subunit inactivated influenza vaccine. TCRdb independently ran MiXCR on the RT-PCR reads; one entry per CDR3 protein. The table shows about 520,000 distinct CDR3 sequences, with 9.5% to 12% occurring only once. Material: PBMCs from blood, obtained 45 days after vaccination. The receptors here all came from a man in his fifties or sixties who received an inactivated influenza vaccine.

This clonotype occurred many times. This rearrangement joins TRBV20-1 to TRBJ2-7; 7 nucleotides match TRBD1. CDR3 length: 13 residues. Germline V lookup: CDR1 DFQATT, CDR2 SNEGSKA (reference sequence). With V trimmed by 6 bases and J by 3 bases, 8 bases remained unmatched. CDR3 in amino acids: CSARPGQSYEQYF. In DNA, the CDR3 is TGCAGTGCACGACCGGGACAGAGCTACGAGCAGTACTTC.

The V and J genes are TRBV7-6 and TRBJ2-2, with no clear D. The V end lost 5 bases, the J end lost 8 bases, and 12 bases lay between the germline ends. The CDR3 loop spans 13 amino acids. Germline lookup yields CDR1 SGHVS and CDR2 FNYEAQ. Here the CDR3 reads CASSLPIGGELFF. The CDR3 nucleotides read TGTGCCAGCAGCCTACCGATTGGAGGGGAGCTGTTTTTT.

This clonotype was detected ten times or more. The chain joins TRBV12-3 or TRBV12-4 to TRBJ2-1; TRBD2 agrees at 7 bases. This CDR3 region has 13 residues. Trimming at V came to 5 bases and at J to 4 bases, leaving 2 bases not matched to a gene. The CDR3 sequence: CASSRAGYNEQFF. The DNA of the CDR3 is TGTGCCAGCAGTCGAGCGGGGTACAATGAGCAGTTCTTC.

This clonotype was observed at least ten times. The chain links TRBV20-1 to TRBJ1-3; D is unclear. The CDR3 spans 14 residues. Trimming took 6 bases from V and 0 from J, leaving 12 bases between them. Germline V gene sequence: CDR1 DFQATT, CDR2 SNEGSKA (reference sequence). The CDR3 loop is CSALGPNSGNTIYF. DNA for the CDR3: TGCAGTGCCCTCGGACCGAACTCTGGAAACACCATATATTTT.

This chain uses TRBV6-1 with TRBJ2-5; the D gene is possibly TRBD1 (5 bases). Germline loops: CDR1 MNHNS, CDR2 SASEGT. The V end was cut by 2 bases, the J end by 9 bases, with 19 bases between. This CDR3 is 15 amino acids long. CDR3: CASSEQGQTREPQYF. The CDR3 region has the DNA TGTGCCAGCAGTGAACAAGGACAAACAAGAGAACCCCAGTACTTC.

This chain connects TRBV7-2 to TRBJ1-5, with D unclear. Germline CDR1 reads SGHTA; CDR2 reads FQGNSA. Trimming took 3 bases from V and 7 from J, leaving 10 bases between them. The CDR3 spans 13 residues. CDR3 DNA sequence: TGTGCCAGCAGCTTCCACCTAGGGCAGCCCCAGCATTTT. Its protein product is CASSFHLGQPQHF.

The chain carries TRBV28 and TRBJ2-7; TRBD2 is a possible D gene (5 bases). The V gene's germline CDR1 is MDHEN and CDR2 SYDVKM. The CDR3 totals 14 residues. Trimming took 4 bases from V and 0 from J, leaving 10 bases between them. CDR3 sequence (DNA): TGTGCCAGCAGTTCGGGGTCCCTCTCCTACGAGCAGTACTTC. It is translated as CASSSGSLSYEQYF.

This clonotype was found many times. The V call is TRBV12-3 or TRBV12-4, the J call TRBJ1-2; 7 bases are shared with TRBD1. With 6 bases clipped from V and 4 bases from J, the junction kept 5 bases outside the gene matches. The CDR3 has 13 residues. CDR3 protein: CASSPGQSYGYTF. The CDR3 bases are TGTGCCAGCAGCCCGGGACAGAGCTATGGCTACACCTTC.

This clonotype was found a few times. The rearrangement joins TRBV24-1 to TRBJ2-3; 10 bases map to TRBD2. The CDR3 is made up of 15 amino acids. With V trimmed by 6 bases and J by 1 base, 3 bases remained unmatched. CDR1 is KGHDR, CDR2 SFDVKD, per germline. As DNA, the CDR3 is TGTGCCACCAGTCTAGCGGGAGTTGGCACAGATACGCAGTATTTT. Translated, it gives CATSLAGVGTDTQYF.

This clonotype was seen only a few times. This rearrangement joins TRBV2 to TRBJ2-3, with TRBD2 identical over 7 bases. V trimming: 0 bases; J trimming: 0 bases; junction bases outside the gene matches: 9. Germline-derived CDR1 and CDR2 are SNHLY and FYNNEI. The CDR3 runs 18 residues. CDR3 amino acids: CASSEALSLAASTDTQYF. DNA of the CDR3: TGTGCCAGCAGTGAAGCGCTTAGTCTAGCGGCAAGCACAGATACGCAGTATTTT.

This clonotype was seen ten or more times. The genes are TRBV29-1 and TRBJ1-4; D is possibly TRBD1 (5 bases). Per the germline V gene, CDR1 is SQVTM and CDR2 is ANQGSEA. The CDR3 runs to 16 residues. V lost 4 bases and J 3 bases, leaving 18 bases between the germline ends. This chain's CDR3 is CSVGELKGAANEKLFF. In DNA, the CDR3 is TGCAGCGTTGGGGAGCTGAAAGGGGCGGCTAATGAAAAACTGTTTTTT.

This clonotype was observed many times. The rearrangement links TRBV12-3 or TRBV12-4 to TRBJ2-2; TRBD2 matches at 8 bases. This CDR3 spans 16 amino acids. The J segment lost 4 bases and the V segment lost 4 bases, leaving 8 bases of the junction unmatched. Here the CDR3 DNA reads TGTGCCAGCAGTTCCGGGGGGGGAGTAGTCACCGGGGAGCTGTTTTTT. It encodes CASSSGGGVVTGELFF.

V gene TRBV24-1 combines with J gene TRBJ1-2, with 8 bases matching TRBD1. The V gene end was trimmed by 3 bases and the J gene end by 2 bases; junction bases not matched to a gene: 4. Germline lookup yields CDR1 KGHDR and CDR2 SFDVKD. The CDR3 spans 15 residues. The CDR3 reads CATSDPDRENYGYTF. The CDR3 nucleotides read TGTGCCACCAGTGATCCGGACAGGGAAAACTATGGCTACACCTTC.

V gene TRBV11-2 combines with J gene TRBJ1-1; D gene unclear. Germline CDR1 reads SGHAT; CDR2 reads FQNNGV. This CDR3 contains 14 residues. Trimming pared 2 bases from V and 4 bases from J, leaving 11 bases between. CDR3 in DNA: TGTGCCAGCAGCTTAACCGGGTACGGCACTGAAGCTTTCTTT. Protein: CASSLTGYGTEAFF.

The chain joins TRBV7-6 to TRBJ2-2, with D perhaps given as TRBD1 or TRBD2 (5 bases each). The V and J ends lost 3 bases and 3 bases respectively, with 8 bases between them. The CDR3 runs to 14 residues. The germline gives CDR1 SGHVS, CDR2 FNYEAQ. DNA of the CDR3: TGTGCCAGCAGCTTTGGGGGTGACACCGGGGAGCTGTTTTTT. This gives the protein CASSFGGDTGELFF. Together with reference TRBV7-6 and TRBJ2-2, the CDR3 gives the full variable domain: GAGVSQSPRYKVTKRGQDVALRCDPISGHVSLYWYRQALGQGPEFLTYFNYEAQQDKSGLPNDRFSAERPEGSISTLTIQRTEQRDSAMYRCASSFGGDTGELFFGEGSRLTVL.

This clonotype was seen a few times. The genes are TRBV7-2 and TRBJ2-7, with 11 bases fitting TRBD2. CDR1 and CDR2 from the germline V gene are SGHTA and FQGNSA. The CDR3 runs to 15 residues. V lost 5 bases, J lost 1 base, and 4 bases stayed unmatched. The CDR3 sequence is CASSITSGGSYEQYF. CDR3 nucleotides: TGTGCCAGCAGCATTACTAGCGGGGGATCCTACGAGCAGTACTTC.

V and J are TRBV4-2 and TRBJ2-3; D is unresolved. This CDR3 contains 15 residues. V was shortened by 0 bases and J by 4 bases, with 11 bases between the two germline ends. Germline CDR1 is LGHNA and CDR2 is YNFKEQ. The CDR3, as DNA: TGTGCCAGCAGCCAAGATTTACGCGAGGCAGATACGCAGTATTTT. Its protein product is CASSQDLREADTQYF.

Points on this clonotype: As the CDR3 is not closed by the conserved phenylalanine or tryptophan, this likely results from a read error. V gene TRBV3-1 combines with J gene TRBJ1-2; 8 bases match TRBD1. Trimming cost V 2 bases and J 2 bases; bases outside gene matches: 13. This CDR3 is built from 18 residues. Germline lookup yields CDR1 LGHDT and CDR2 YNNKEL (reference sequence). The CDR3 protein is CASSQRTGRPGGNYGYTL. The CDR3 DNA reads as TGTGCCAGCAGCCAACGGACAGGGCGACCGGGAGGCAACTATGGCTACACCTTA.

The chain uses TRBV3-1 and TRBJ1-1, with D unresolved. Germline V CDR1 and CDR2: LGHDT, YNNKEL (reference sequence). Trimming stripped 2 bases from V and 6 bases from J, with 7 bases between. This CDR3 region has 12 residues. CDR3 sequence: CASSQSQAEAFF. The CDR3 region has the DNA TGTGCCAGCAGCCAATCTCAGGCTGAAGCTTTCTTT.

This clonotype was counted a few times. The CDR3 region is CASSLTQGSTEAFF. CDR3 bases: TGTGCCAGCAGTTTAACCCAGGGGAGCACTGAAGCTTTCTTT. V is TRBV12-3 or TRBV12-4 and J is TRBJ1-1; possible D gene TRBD1, 6 bases. This CDR3 is built from 14 residues. V was pared by 2 bases and J by 4 bases, with 11 bases between.

The chain couples TRBV20-1 to TRBJ2-7, with 8 bases identical to TRBD1. Per germline, CDR1 DFQATT and CDR2 SNEGSKA (reference sequence). The CDR3 length is 14 residues. Germline trimming cut 3 bases from V and 3 bases from J; bases unmatched to any gene: 7. The CDR3 spells CSASRDRRYYEQYF. In DNA, the CDR3 is TGCAGTGCTAGTAGGGACAGGAGATACTACGAGCAGTACTTC.

V gene TRBV28 combines with J gene TRBJ1-2, with TRBD1 matching 9 bases. This CDR3 region has 17 residues. Germline trimming cut 8 bases from V and 4 bases from J; bases unmatched to any gene: 17. Germline V gene sequence: CDR1 MDHEN, CDR2 SYDVKM. The CDR3 reads CASGVDPPRQGGYGYTF. In DNA form, the CDR3 reads TGTGCCAGCGGTGTTGACCCACCGAGACAGGGGGGCTATGGCTACACCTTC.